The present TCR beta chain was sequenced within a study of blood T cell repertoires in COVID-19 (dated by TCRdb to 2018 to 2020). In terms of the full investigation: Collaborator samples came from the United States, Italy and Spain and covered acute and convalescent phases of COVID-19. Sample metadata almost always included a de-identified subject ID, COVID-19 status, age in years and sex. The repertoires were released in a freely available public database meant as a resource for research on the immune response to SARS-CoV-2. Deeply sampled blood TCRbeta repertoires from subjects exposed to, actively infected with, or recovered from COVID-19 were included in the dataset. The samples were drawn from the first 160 participants of the ongoing ImmuneRACE study and from over a thousand subjects provided by 6 global collaborators. The material from the prospective study consisted of cDNA or gDNA derived from T cells, B-cell-depleted T cells, or PBMCs. HLA class I and class II types, where available, came from metadata supplied by the sample provider rather than from assay-based typing.

Collaborating institutions collected whole blood in K2EDTA tubes following their own protocols. For TCRbeta analysis, collaborators shipped samples in one of three forms: frozen whole blood, isolated PBMCs, or DNA extracted from either of those sample types. The CDR1 and CDR2 encoded by the germline V gene (reference sequence) are DFQATT and SNEGSKA. The CDR3, cysteine through phenylalanine, is 16 amino acids long. Solely the CDR3 DNA is kept, with 48 bases framed from the first base. Germline trimming amounts to 3 bases on V and 6 bases on J, with 13 as the count of junction bases outside the gene matches. TCRbeta CDR3 regions were amplified from genomic DNA by means of the immunoSEQ Assay, a bias-controlled multiplex PCR. The original methods were these. Within the assay, amplification of reference gene primers was used to estimate how many nucleated cells each sample contained. To quantify the absolute abundance of each unique TCRbeta CDR3 rearrangement, sequence reads were collapsed and filtered. For each sample, productive Simpson clonality was calculated as the square root of Simpson's diversity index over productive rearrangements. In TCRdb, the immuneACCESS table is reduced to in-frame sequences with V and J assigned. These tables do not hold every clone; where another copy was compared, an unresolved V gene accounts for under half, and the others remain unexplained. V, J and clone size reflect that table, while D and trimming were determined from the DNA. The sample contains around 200,000 clones, around four fifths of them found a single time. The ten largest clones take up 15% to 20% of the sample.

Broader findings and caveats from the paper: The quantity of clinical and demographic metadata differed by source and by participant and was supplied without curation.

For this clone: Its antigen remains undetermined. Per-nucleotide qualities are absent, and no much larger clonotype sits a single base away.

Sequencing was performed on peripheral blood. The sequence came from a woman of 80 years or more with active or convalescent COVID-19. The sequence links TRBV20-1 to TRBJ2-1; TRBD2 agrees with 8 junctional bases. The DNA reads TGCAGTGCTAGTTCCCTTAGGCGGGGGGCCCCCAATGAGCAGTTCTTC. Its translation is CSASSLRRGAPNEQFF.